This entry is about one T cell receptor (beta chain). Sequenced by immunoSEQ multiplex PCR; TCRdb stores in-frame clones only, minus some. This sample has roughly 130,000 clones, with 75% to 95% found just once. These data belong to a study of control samples from healthy donors and cancer patients. The V end lost 4 bases, the J end lost 0 bases, and 5 bases lay between the germline ends. The germline CDR1 and CDR2 sequences are SGHNT and YYREEE (reference sequence). The CDR3 is 14 residues long. Input material: blood. The chain links TRBV5-4 to TRBJ2-6; D is unclear. The clonotype comes from a man aged 18 to 30 in good health. The CDR3 protein is CASSLASGANVLTF. In DNA form, the CDR3 reads TGTGCCAGCAGCCTCGCCTCTGGGGCCAACGTCCTGACTTTC.